The 29 T cell receptor beta chains presented below share a single source sample, sequenced in a study of T cell responses to AZD1222 COVID-19 vaccine. The data were produced by immunoSEQ multiplex PCR, yet TCRdb's version contains in-frame clones alone and is incomplete. This sample has 120,000 or so clones, with 94% found just once. The sample here was peripheral blood, taken 28 days after the second AZD1222 dose. Every receptor here comes from an adult who received the AZD1222 COVID-19 vaccine.

This rearrangement joins TRBV27 to TRBJ1-5, with D unclear. This CDR3 spans 16 amino acids. Germline V lookup: CDR1 MNHEY, CDR2 SMNVEV (reference sequence). V lost 6 bases and J 0 bases, leaving 15 bases between the germline ends. In DNA, the CDR3 is TGTGCCAGCAGCCCGGACGGCTTTTATAGCAATCAGCCCCAGCATTTT. It yields the protein CASSPDGFYSNQPQHF.

The genes are TRBV10-2 and TRBJ2-5, with TRBD2 identical over 12 bases. Germline loops: CDR1 WSHSY, CDR2 SAAADI. CDR3 length: 14 amino acids. V gave up 9 bases and J gave up 5 bases; unmatched junction bases: 7. The DNA of the CDR3 is TGCGCCAGTCGACTAGCGGGGGTTTGGGAGACCCAGTACTTC. Amino acids: CASRLAGVWETQYF.

This clone was seen only a few times. The rearrangement uses TRBV27 and TRBJ2-1; 7 nucleotides align to TRBD2. V shed 3 bases and J 4 bases; nucleotides not matched to a gene: 6. CDR3 size: 15 residues. Per germline, CDR1 MNHEY and CDR2 SMNVEV (reference sequence). The chain's CDR3 is CASSLSSGIYNEQFF. CDR3 DNA: TGTGCCAGCAGTTTGTCGAGCGGGATTTACAATGAGCAGTTCTTC.

The chain combines TRBV4-1 with TRBJ2-5; TRBD2 matches at 7 bases. The CDR3 sequence is 15 residues long. V lost 3 bases to trimming and J lost 5 bases; unmatched junction nucleotides: 9. Germline assignment: CDR1 MGHRA and CDR2 YSYEKL. The CDR3 is CASSQTGTMRETQYF. CDR3 nucleotide sequence: TGCGCCAGCAGCCAGACCGGGACTATGAGGGAGACCCAGTACTTC.

V and J are TRBV29-1 and TRBJ1-2, with 9 bases aligning to TRBD1. V was clipped by 6 bases and J by 6 bases; unmatched bases: 11. The CDR3 runs 14 residues. Germline V gene sequence: CDR1 SQVTM, CDR2 ANQGSEA. The CDR3 spells CSVPHRGLRDGYTF. CDR3 coding DNA: TGCAGCGTACCTCACAGGGGGCTGAGGGATGGCTACACCTTC.

The chain has TRBV2 and TRBJ2-3, with TRBD2 matching over 9 bases. Germline V gene lookup returns CDR1 SNHLY and CDR2 FYNNEI. This CDR3 region has 16 residues. V shed 3 bases, J shed 6 bases, and the junction held 10 bases outside the gene matches. The DNA of the CDR3 is TGTGCCAGCAGTGAGGCGCGGGTAGCGGGAGCTGATACGCAGTATTTT. Its translation: CASSEARVAGADTQYF.

The gene calls are TRBV11-2 and TRBJ2-1, with D possibly being TRBD2 (5 bases). Looked up from germline, CDR1 is SGHAT and CDR2 is FQNNGV. The CDR3 is made up of 13 amino acids. Deletions cut 5 bases from V and 7 bases from J, with 12 bases between. Written as DNA, the CDR3 is TGTGCCAGCAGCCTCGGGCTAGCTAATGAGCAGTTCTTC. Translation gives CASSLGLANEQFF.

The table lists this clone with a count of one. This rearrangement joins TRBV15 to TRBJ1-5; TRBD1 matches at 7 bases. There are 15 residues in the CDR3. Germline assignment: CDR1 LNHNV and CDR2 YYDKDF (reference sequence). The junction had 4 bases not matched to a gene; V was cut back by 1 base and J by 4 bases. The CDR3 loop is CATSRGRGRNQPQHF. The CDR3 nucleotides read TGTGCCACCAGCAGAGGAAGGGGGCGAAATCAGCCCCAGCATTTT. Full variable domain (remainder filled in from reference TRBV15 and TRBJ1-5): DAMVIQNPRYQVTQFGKPVTLSCSQTLNHNVMYWYQQKSSQAPKLLFHYYDKDFNNEADTPDNFQSRRPNTSFCFLDIRSPGLGDTAMYLCATSRGRGRNQPQHFGDGTRLSIL.

The chain carries TRBV11-2 and TRBJ1-1; possibly TRBD1 for D (5 bases). This CDR3 comprises 13 residues. Germline V gene data show CDR1 as SGHAT and CDR2 as FQNNGV. The V end lost 1 base, the J end lost 3 bases, and 6 bases lay between the germline ends. The CDR3 protein is CASSLGQYTEAFF. The DNA for the CDR3 is TGTGCCAGCAGCTTAGGACAGTACACTGAAGCTTTCTTT.

The rearrangement uses TRBV5-4 and TRBJ1-2; 7 bases align to TRBD1. V shed 4 bases and J 4 bases; nucleotides not matched to a gene: 10. The germline V gene encodes CDR1 SGHNT and CDR2 YYREEE (reference sequence). This CDR3 is built from 15 residues. CDR3 sequence: CASSAGQLSTYGYTF. The CDR3 coding sequence is TGTGCCAGCAGCGCGGGACAGCTGTCTACCTATGGCTACACCTTC.

This rearrangement joins TRBV4-1 to TRBJ1-5, with D uncertain. This CDR3 has 15 amino acids. Between the trimmed V and J ends, which lost 0 bases and 0 bases, there was a span of 6 bases. CDR1 is MGHRA and CDR2 is YSYEKL in the germline V gene. The chain's CDR3 is CASSQEEYSNQPQHF. CDR3 nucleotide sequence: TGCGCCAGCAGCCAAGAGGAATATAGCAATCAGCCCCAGCATTTT.

The CDR3 reads CASSFRVNEKLFF. In DNA form, the CDR3 reads TGTGCCAGCAGCTTCAGGGTTAATGAAAAACTGTTTTTT. The J gene is TRBJ1-4, the V gene TRBV11-2, with D maybe TRBD1 (5 bases). V was cut by 3 bases and J by 4 bases, with 6 bases left in between. This CDR3 contains 13 residues. Germline V gives CDR1 SGHAT, CDR2 FQNNGV.

J is TRBJ2-7 and V is TRBV14; no clear D gene. V dropped 1 base and J dropped 3 bases, with 10 bases sitting between them. The CDR3 is made up of 14 amino acids. Germline V CDR1 and CDR2: SGHDN, FVKESK. CDR3 protein: CASSQVSPVYEQYF. The CDR3 region has the DNA TGTGCCAGCAGCCAAGTATCCCCAGTCTACGAGCAGTACTTC.

This clone was counted a single time. The rearrangement joins TRBV10-3 to TRBJ1-1; 11 nucleotides align to TRBD1. Unmatched junction bases numbered 9, after V lost 6 bases and J lost 3 bases. Germline assignment: CDR1 ENHRY and CDR2 SYGVKD. This CDR3 comprises 16 residues. The CDR3: CAISRNLGQGDTEAFF. The CDR3 bases are TGTGCCATCAGCCGAAACCTGGGACAGGGGGACACTGAAGCTTTCTTT.

The sample holds one count of this clone. This chain joins TRBV5-1 and TRBJ1-2; the D gene is possibly TRBD1 (6 bases). CDR3 length: 14 amino acids. V was shortened by 4 bases and J by 3 bases, with 13 bases between the two germline ends. CDR1 and CDR2 from the germline V gene are SGHRS and YFSETQ. CDR3 protein: CASSLSDSDYGYTF. CDR3 sequence (DNA): TGCGCCAGCAGCCTCTCGGACAGCGACTATGGCTACACCTTC.

The CDR3, as DNA: TGTGCCAGCAGCAATACAGAGCACTATGGCTACACCTTC. Translating it yields CASSNTEHYGYTF. The chain has TRBV27 and TRBJ1-2, with D unresolved. The CDR3 runs 13 residues. CDR1 and CDR2 from the germline V gene are MNHEY and SMNVEV (reference sequence). V lost 6 bases to trimming and J lost 3 bases, with 11 bases between them.

This clone was seen only once. The J gene is TRBJ1-6, the V gene TRBV6-2 or TRBV6-3; D uncertain. Germline CDR1 is MNHEY and CDR2 is SVGEGT. This CDR3 is 12 amino acids long. V was shortened by 4 bases and J by 14 bases, with 12 bases between the two germline ends. The CDR3 sequence: CASSLQRFTLHF. The CDR3 coding sequence is TGTGCCAGCAGTTTACAGCGTTTCACCCTCCACTTT.

The chain couples TRBV29-1 to TRBJ2-7; TRBD1 aligns across 10 bases. V dropped 6 bases and J dropped 1; count of bases not matched to a gene: 12. Germline-derived CDR1 and CDR2 are SQVTM and ANQGSEA. The CDR3 length is 16 residues. The CDR3 sequence: CSVKTPDRGISYEQYF. The DNA of the CDR3 is TGCAGCGTGAAGACTCCGGACAGGGGGATTTCCTACGAGCAGTACTTC.

The chain employs TRBV6-5 and TRBJ1-2; TRBD1 is a possible D gene (5 bases). V shed 10 bases and J shed 0 bases, with 12 bases lying between them. The V gene's germline CDR1 is MNHEY and CDR2 SVGAGI. The CDR3 length is 13 residues. The CDR3 reads CATGDGSNYGYTF. The CDR3 DNA sequence: TGTGCCACGGGGGACGGATCTAACTATGGCTACACCTTC.

V and J are TRBV11-2 and TRBJ1-1; D ambiguous. The CDR3 runs 14 residues. Deletions cut 3 bases from V and 4 bases from J, with 12 bases between. Germline V gives CDR1 SGHAT, CDR2 FQNNGV. CDR3 in amino acids: CASSFALEGTEAFF. In DNA, the CDR3 is TGTGCCAGCAGCTTCGCCCTGGAGGGCACTGAAGCTTTCTTT.

The chain has TRBV24-1 and TRBJ2-1, with 7 bases matching TRBD2. This CDR3 is built from 14 residues. In germline, CDR1 is KGHDR, CDR2 SFDVKD. The trim removed 7 bases at V and 11 bases at J, leaving 13 bases unmatched. The CDR3 loop reads CATSGGTTSFKQFF. The CDR3 DNA reads as TGTGCCACCAGCGGCGGGACTACGTCATTCAAGCAGTTCTTC.

This clone appeared once. V and J are TRBV3-1 (or the pseudogene TRBV3-2) and TRBJ1-2; 8 bases are shared with TRBD1. The V segment lost 4 bases and the J segment 5 bases; nucleotides outside the gene matches: 3. CDR1 is LGHDT and CDR2 is YNNKEL in the germline V gene (reference sequence). This CDR3 has 13 residues. Here the CDR3 reads CASSPDREYGYTF. The DNA of the CDR3 is TGTGCCAGCAGCCCGGACAGGGAGTATGGCTACACCTTC.

The chain is built from TRBV27 and TRBJ2-7, with D perhaps matching TRBD1 (5 bases). Germline V gene sequence: CDR1 MNHEY, CDR2 SMNVEV (reference sequence). This CDR3 has 12 amino acids. The V end lost 8 bases, the J end lost 1 base, and 9 bases lay between the germline ends. The DNA for the CDR3 is TGTGCCAGCTGGACACCTTCCTACGAGCAGTACTTC. It encodes CASWTPSYEQYF.

The chain carries TRBV6-5 and TRBJ2-2; 7 bases are shared with TRBD2. This CDR3 is built from 15 residues. Germline assignment: CDR1 MNHEY and CDR2 SVGAGI. Trimming at V came to 6 bases and at J to 5 bases, leaving 9 bases not matched to a gene. CDR3 residues: CASRVSSGTTGELFF. CDR3 in DNA: TGTGCCAGCAGAGTATCAAGCGGGACTACCGGGGAGCTGTTTTTT.

V is TRBV25-1 and J is TRBJ1-4; possibly TRBD1 for D (6 bases). Germline CDR1 reads MGHDK; CDR2 reads SYGVNS. Trimming shortened V by 5 bases and J by 7 bases, and 23 bases separated the two germline ends. This CDR3 spans 17 amino acids. CDR3 nucleotides: TGTGCCAGCAGTCACCGACAGGTATCGTTGGCCGGTGAAAAACTGTTTTTT. This codes for CASSHRQVSLAGEKLFF.

This chain connects TRBV2 to TRBJ1-3; 9 nucleotides line up with TRBD1. The germline V gene encodes CDR1 SNHLY and CDR2 FYNNEI. V trimming: 10 bases; J trimming: 2 bases; junction bases outside the gene matches: 12. This CDR3 is built from 16 residues. Written as DNA, the CDR3 is TGTGCCACTGGCGGCCCGGGACAGGGACCTGGAAACACCATATATTTT. Translation gives CATGGPGQGPGNTIYF.

In its sample, this clone was seen once. V is TRBV18 and J is TRBJ2-1; D perhaps matches TRBD2 (7 bases). Germline V gene lookup returns CDR1 KGHSH and CDR2 LQKENI. Trimming took off 3 bases at V and 5 bases at J, with 14 bases between the two ends. The CDR3 runs 15 residues. The CDR3 here is CASSPKRGGDNEQFF. CDR3 DNA sequence: TGTGCCAGCTCACCGAAAAGGGGGGGGGACAATGAGCAGTTCTTC. Complete variable domain (other parts from reference TRBV18 and TRBJ2-1): NAGVMQNPRHLVRRRGQEARLRCSPMKGHSHVYWYRQLPEEGLKFMVYLQKENIIDESGMPKERFSAEFPKEGPSILRIQQVVRGDSAAYFCASSPKRGGDNEQFFGPGTRLTVL.

The chain recombines TRBV5-1 with TRBJ2-7, with D perhaps matching TRBD2 (6 bases). Germline assignment: CDR1 SGHRS and CDR2 YFSETQ. The CDR3 totals 13 residues. Between the trimmed V and J ends, which lost 3 bases and 2 bases, there was a span of 9 bases. Here the CDR3 reads CASSSGETYEQYF. The CDR3 DNA reads TGCGCCAGCAGCTCGGGGGAAACCTACGAGCAGTACTTC.

Details on this clone: An end of the junction does not agree with germline; a read error may underlie this. The chain uses TRBV6-5 and TRBJ1-2; D ambiguous. This CDR3 has 10 amino acids. In germline, CDR1 is MNHEY, CDR2 SVGAGI. The DNA for the CDR3 is TGTGCCAGCAGGTACTATGGCTACACCTTC. Protein: CASRYYGYTF.